The clone carrying this TCR beta chain turned up a few times. This sample was included in a study of spatial heterogeneity in lung cancer. The CDR3 consists of 17 residues. Germline values: CDR1 LGHNA, CDR2 YNFKEQ. V lost 0 bases, J lost 6 bases, and 7 bases stayed unmatched. One entry per CDR3 protein, called by TCRdb with MiXCR from the 5' RACE reads. The sample contains some 30,000 distinct CDR3 sequences, 10% of which appear only once. As to time point: blood at routine non-recurrence follow-up after resection. The TCR originated in a female donor with early-stage non-small cell lung cancer. The source was PBMCs, collected at follow-up. The chain recombines TRBV4-2 with TRBJ2-2, with 10 nucleotides matching TRBD2. CDR3 sequence (DNA): TGTGCCAGCAGCCAAGATTCCCCACTAGCGGGGCCCGGGGAGCTGTTTTTT. It encodes CASSQDSPLAGPGELFF.